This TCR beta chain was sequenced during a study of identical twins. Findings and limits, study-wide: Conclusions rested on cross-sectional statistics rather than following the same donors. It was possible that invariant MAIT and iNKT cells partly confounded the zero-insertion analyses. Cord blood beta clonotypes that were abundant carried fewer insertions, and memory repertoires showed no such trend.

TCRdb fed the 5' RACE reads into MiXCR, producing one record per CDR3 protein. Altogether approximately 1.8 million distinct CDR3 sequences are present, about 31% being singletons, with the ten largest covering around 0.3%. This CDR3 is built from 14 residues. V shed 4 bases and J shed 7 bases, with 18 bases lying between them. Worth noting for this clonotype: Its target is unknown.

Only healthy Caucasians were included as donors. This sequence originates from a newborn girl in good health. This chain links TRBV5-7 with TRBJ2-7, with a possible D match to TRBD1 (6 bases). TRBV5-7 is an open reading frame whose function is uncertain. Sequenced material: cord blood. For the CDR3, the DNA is TGTGCCAGCAGCGCCCACCGGGACAAACTAGAGCAGTACTTC. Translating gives CASSAHRDKLEQYF.